The rows below give T cell receptor beta chains drawn from one sample of a study of graft-versus-host responses after intestinal transplantation. These receptors' targets are unknown. Clones were sequenced by immunoSEQ multiplex PCR, and TCRdb holds only the in-frame ones, with some missing. This sample has around 100,000 clones, with about 90% found just once. Sequencing was performed on unstimulated CD4+ T cells sorted from spleen or lymph node cells, taken before transplant. These receptors were obtained from a human donor who was the organ donor for an intestinal transplant. CDR3s include the opening cysteine and the closing phenylalanine or tryptophan. Each record gives: V gene, D gene, J gene, clone size, CDR3 protein, CDR3 DNA. The D gene is left open where the match is weak. Size is omitted from some rows. Given values are once, few, many or a class for expanded clones.

V: TRBV27
D: NA
J: TRBJ2-2
size: NA
CDR3: CASSFLTGELFF
DNA: TGTGCCAGCAGTTTCCTCACCGGGGAGCTGTTTTTT

V: TRBV7-2
D: NA
J: TRBJ2-5
size: NA
CDR3: CASSLARGGHETQYF
DNA: TGTGCCAGCAGCTTAGCCAGGGGGGGCCATGAGACCCAGTACTTC

V: TRBV10-3
D: NA
J: TRBJ2-3
size: once
CDR3: CATRAFGADTQYF
DNA: TGTGCCACCCGGGCCTTTGGGGCAGATACGCAGTATTTT

V: TRBV7-3
D: NA
J: TRBJ2-1
size: NA
CDR3: CASSQQGGFYEQFF
DNA: TGTGCCAGCAGCCAGCAGGGGGGCTTCTATGAGCAGTTCTTC

V: TRBV4-1
D: NA
J: TRBJ2-7
size: NA
CDR3: CASSQDPFGEQYF
DNA: TGCGCCAGCAGCCAAGATCCCTTCGGCGAGCAGTACTTC

V: TRBV7-9
D: NA
J: TRBJ1-2
size: few
CDR3: CASSGKGQLRDYTF
DNA: TGTGCCAGCAGCGGGAAAGGACAATTGAGGGACTACACCTTC

V: TRBV5-1
D: TRBD2
J: TRBJ2-5
size: NA
CDR3: CASSGLGGETQYF
DNA: TGCGCCAGTTCGGGACTAGGTGGAGAGACCCAGTACTTC

V: TRBV27
D: NA
J: TRBJ1-5
size: NA
CDR3: CASSFLANNQPQHF
DNA: TGTGCCAGCAGTTTCTTGGCCAACAATCAGCCCCAGCATTTT

V: TRBV2
D: NA
J: TRBJ2-2
size: NA
CDR3: CARKIDSYTGELFF
DNA: TGTGCCAGAAAAATAGATTCCTACACCGGGGAGCTGTTTTTT

V: TRBV11-2
D: NA
J: TRBJ1-6
size: few
CDR3: CASSQVYSPLHF
DNA: TGTGCCAGCAGCCAAGTCTATTCACCCCTCCACTTT

V: TRBV29-1
D: NA
J: TRBJ1-1
size: once
CDR3: CSVGGRGNAFF
DNA: TGCAGCGTCGGGGGGAGAGGGAACGCTTTCTTT

V: TRBV5-1
D: TRBD1
J: TRBJ1-5
size: NA
CDR3: CASSLTGTGDQPQHF
DNA: TGCGCCAGCAGCCTTACAGGGACAGGGGATCAGCCCCAGCATTTT

V: TRBV19
D: NA
J: TRBJ1-1
size: NA
CDR3: CASIPRRNTEAFF
DNA: TGTGCCAGTATCCCCCGTCGGAACACTGAAGCTTTCTTT

V: TRBV4-2
D: NA
J: TRBJ2-2
size: NA
CDR3: CASSPGTGNTGELFF
DNA: TGTGCCAGCAGCCCTGGGACGGGGAACACCGGGGAGCTGTTTTTT

V: TRBV5-1
D: TRBD1
J: TRBJ1-2
size: NA
CDR3: CASSWDSTRVDGYTF
DNA: TGCGCCAGCAGCTGGGACAGCACCCGGGTCGATGGCTACACCTTC

V: TRBV28
D: NA
J: TRBJ1-5
size: NA
CDR3: CASKEEQRYSNQPQHF
DNA: TGTGCCAGCAAGGAGGAACAGCGTTATAGCAATCAGCCCCAGCATTTT

V: TRBV4-1
D: NA
J: TRBJ1-5
size: NA
CDR3: CASSQQQGQPQHF
DNA: TGCGCCAGCAGCCAGCAACAGGGACAGCCCCAGCATTTT

V: TRBV7-2
D: NA
J: TRBJ2-6
size: NA
CDR3: CASSPRWGANVLTF
DNA: TGTGCCAGCAGCCCCCGCTGGGGGGCCAACGTCCTGACTTTC

V: TRBV2
D: TRBD1
J: TRBJ1-2
size: NA
CDR3: CASSEPRGRRGYTF
DNA: TGTGCCAGCAGTGAACCCAGGGGGCGCCGTGGCTACACCTTC

V: TRBV5-6
D: NA
J: TRBJ1-1
size: NA
CDR3: CASSLYGLVSEAFF
DNA: TGTGCCAGCAGCTTGTATGGGCTGGTATCTGAAGCTTTCTTT

V: TRBV4-2
D: TRBD1
J: TRBJ2-1
size: NA
CDR3: CASSRGGTGNNEQFF
DNA: TGTGCCAGCAGCCGTGGGGGGACAGGGAACAATGAGCAGTTCTTC

V: TRBV7-9
D: TRBD1
J: TRBJ1-5
size: NA
CDR3: CASSDRTGGQPQHF
DNA: TGTGCCAGCAGCGACAGGACAGGGGGTCAGCCCCAGCATTTT

V: TRBV16
D: NA
J: TRBJ2-7
size: NA
CDR3: CASSQSWERSYEQYF
DNA: TGTGCCAGCAGCCAATCCTGGGAGAGATCCTACGAGCAGTACTTC

V: TRBV7-9
D: NA
J: TRBJ2-6
size: once
CDR3: CASSLRGAGANVLTF
DNA: TGTGCCAGCAGCTTACGGGGCGCCGGGGCCAACGTCCTGACTTTC

V: TRBV4-1
D: TRBD1
J: TRBJ1-1
size: NA
CDR3: CASSRTTGGNTEAFF
DNA: TGCGCCAGCAGCCGCACGACAGGGGGGAACACTGAAGCTTTCTTT

V: TRBV6-1
D: NA
J: TRBJ2-1
size: NA
CDR3: CASRPPGGNEQFF
DNA: TGTGCCAGCAGACCCCCCGGGGGCAATGAGCAGTTCTTC

V: TRBV4-2
D: NA
J: TRBJ2-3
size: NA
CDR3: CASSQDTRGLSTDTQYF
DNA: TGTGCCAGCAGCCAAGACACACGGGGATTAAGCACAGATACGCAGTATTTT

V: TRBV10-3
D: TRBD1
J: TRBJ2-7
size: NA
CDR3: CAIPGTGIKYF
DNA: TGTGCCATACCCGGGACAGGAATAAAATACTTC

V: TRBV5-6
D: NA
J: TRBJ1-4
size: NA
CDR3: CASSLGRGYNEKLFF
DNA: TGTGCCAGCAGCTTGGGCCGAGGATATAATGAAAAACTGTTTTTT

V: TRBV7-9
D: NA
J: TRBJ1-2
size: NA
CDR3: CASSLSAREGISYGYTF
DNA: TGTGCCAGCAGCTTAAGTGCGAGAGAAGGGATTTCCTATGGCTACACCTTC

V: TRBV5-6
D: NA
J: TRBJ2-1
size: NA
CDR3: CASSPPSGNEQFF
DNA: TGTGCCAGCAGCCCTCCCTCAGGGAATGAGCAGTTCTTC

V: TRBV27
D: TRBD1
J: TRBJ2-7
size: NA
CDR3: CASRGFGTGRPYEQYF
DNA: TGTGCCAGCAGGGGGTTTGGGACAGGGCGCCCCTACGAGCAGTACTTC

V: TRBV5-1
D: TRBD1
J: TRBJ2-2
size: NA
CDR3: CASSLGQGARTGELFF
DNA: TGCGCCAGCAGCTTGGGACAGGGGGCGCGTACCGGGGAGCTGTTTTTT

V: TRBV9
D: TRBD2
J: TRBJ2-5
size: NA
CDR3: CASSRSSGGTQPETQYF
DNA: TGTGCCAGCAGCAGGTCTAGCGGGGGCACCCAGCCCGAGACCCAGTACTTC

V: TRBV5-1
D: NA
J: TRBJ2-2
size: once
CDR3: CASSSDPAAAGELFF
DNA: TGCGCCAGCAGTTCCGACCCGGCGGCCGCCGGGGAGCTGTTTTTT

V: TRBV5-1
D: NA
J: TRBJ1-2
size: NA
CDR3: CASSLDGEIYGYTF
DNA: TGCGCCAGCAGCTTGGATGGAGAGATCTATGGCTACACCTTC

V: TRBV5-4
D: TRBD2
J: TRBJ2-1
size: NA
CDR3: CASSSPGGGEQFF
DNA: TGTGCCAGCAGCTCGCCGGGGGGTGGTGAGCAGTTCTTC

V: TRBV28
D: NA
J: TRBJ2-7
size: NA
CDR3: CASSSYYEQYF
DNA: TGTGCCAGCAGTTCGTACTACGAGCAGTACTTC

V: TRBV10-3
D: NA
J: TRBJ2-6
size: NA
CDR3: CATRDSGANVLTF
DNA: TGTGCCACCAGGGACTCTGGGGCCAACGTCCTGACTTTC